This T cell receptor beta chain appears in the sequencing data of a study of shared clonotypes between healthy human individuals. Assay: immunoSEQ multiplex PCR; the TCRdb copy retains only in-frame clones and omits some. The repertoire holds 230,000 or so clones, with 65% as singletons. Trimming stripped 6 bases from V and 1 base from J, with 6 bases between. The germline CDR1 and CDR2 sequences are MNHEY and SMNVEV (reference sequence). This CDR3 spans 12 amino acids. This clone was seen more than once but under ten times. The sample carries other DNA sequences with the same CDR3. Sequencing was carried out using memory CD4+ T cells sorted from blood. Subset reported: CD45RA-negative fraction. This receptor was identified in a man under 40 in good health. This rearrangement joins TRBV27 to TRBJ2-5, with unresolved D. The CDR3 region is CASRSLQETQYF. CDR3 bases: TGTGCCAGCAGATCCCTCCAAGAGACCCAGTACTTC.